Listed below are T cell receptor beta chains from one sample, sequenced in a study of blood T cell repertoires in COVID-19. Some clones are missing from TCRdb's copy, which holds only in-frame ones; the method was immunoSEQ multiplex PCR. There are tens of thousands of clones in the sample; 75% to 95% occur only once, and around 13% lies in the top ten. The sample taken for sequencing was peripheral blood. The receptor source for this set is a human donor with active COVID-19. The donor label of this sample is uncertain. CDR3s leave out the opening cysteine and the closing phenylalanine or tryptophan. Fields, in order: V gene, clone size, J gene, CDR3 protein. Size is omitted from some rows. Given values are once, few, many or a class for expanded clones.

V: TRBV5-1; size: -; J: TRBJ1-4; CDR3: ASRAGGLTNEKLF
V: TRBV15; size: -; J: TRBJ2-1; CDR3: ATSRDLPTSGRSYNEQF
V: TRBV6-2/TRBV6-3; size: few; J: TRBJ1-6; CDR3: ASSWRQGESPLH
V: TRBV19; size: -; J: TRBJ2-3; CDR3: ASSIGANTQY
V: TRBV12-3/TRBV12-4; size: -; J: TRBJ2-7; CDR3: ASSLTYEQY
V: TRBV5-5; size: -; J: TRBJ2-7; CDR3: ASSSTSEVEQY
V: TRBV5-4; size: -; J: TRBJ2-7; CDR3: ASTLRGGRGTYEQY
V: TRBV28; size: once; J: TRBJ2-7; CDR3: ASRGAGRSYEQY
V: TRBV28; size: once; J: TRBJ1-1; CDR3: ASSLGAQGPMNTEAF
V: TRBV4-2; size: -; J: TRBJ2-7; CDR3: ASSQDMGQGAYEQY
V: TRBV14; size: -; J: TRBJ2-7; CDR3: ASSQPRQESSYEQY
V: TRBV19; size: -; J: TRBJ1-1; CDR3: ASKGPSGRGTEAF
V: TRBV24-1; size: -; J: TRBJ2-1; CDR3: ATSVQGRARDEQF
V: TRBV25-1; size: -; J: TRBJ1-1; CDR3: ASSESGRVNTEAF
V: TRBV7-9; size: -; J: TRBJ1-2; CDR3: ASGGNGYT
V: TRBV24-1; size: -; J: TRBJ2-2; CDR3: ATSDWEGSAGELF
V: TRBV6-5; size: -; J: TRBJ1-2; CDR3: ASSSTGSNYGYT
V: TRBV28; size: -; J: TRBJ1-5; CDR3: ASSPTADQPQH